The rows below give T cell receptor beta chains drawn from one sample of a study of CD8 T cells in Susac syndrome. TCRdb analysed the immunoSEQ multiplex PCR reads with MiXCR anew, one entry per CDR3 protein. This table has approximately 150,000 distinct CDR3 sequences, 92% appearing once. The source material was CD4+ T cells from PBMCs. These TCRs come from a human donor in good health. CDR3s include the opening cysteine and the closing phenylalanine or tryptophan. The D gene is left open where the match is weak. Size is stated for part of the rows, as once, few or many counts, or as a class when the clone is expanded.

d_gene	abundance	v_gene	j_gene	CDR3aa	CDR3nt
NA	NA	TRBV28	TRBJ2-6	CASSSQSSGANVLTF	TGTGCCAGCAGTTCTCAGAGCTCTGGGGCCAACGTCCTGACTTTC
TRBD1	NA	TRBV12-3/TRBV12-4	TRBJ2-5	CASSRTGESQTQYF	TGTGCCAGCAGCCGTACAGGGGAAAGTCAGACCCAGTACTTC
NA	NA	TRBV30	TRBJ2-2	CAWIRPPGGTGELFF	TGTGCCTGGATCCGTCCCCCCGGGGGCACCGGGGAGCTGTTTTTT
NA	NA	TRBV12-3/TRBV12-4	TRBJ2-1	CASSAAVNEQFF	TGTGCCAGCAGTGCAGCGGTGAATGAGCAGTTCTTC
NA	NA	TRBV20-1	TRBJ2-7	CSAVWYRAYEQYF	TGCAGTGCCGTGTGGTATCGTGCCTACGAGCAGTACTTC
NA	NA	TRBV12-3/TRBV12-4	TRBJ1-3	CASSRGNTIYF	TGTGCCAGCAGCCGCGGGAACACCATATATTTT
NA	NA	TRBV15	TRBJ2-4	CATSRGNGAFAKNIQYF	TGTGCCACCAGCAGAGGGAACGGGGCTTTTGCCAAAAACATTCAGTACTTC
TRBD2	few	TRBV14	TRBJ2-1	CASSQKREVSDEQFF	TGTGCCAGCAGCCAAAAGCGGGAGGTGAGCGATGAGCAGTTCTTC
TRBD2	NA	TRBV20-1	TRBJ2-2	CSARDVLAVPNTGELFF	TGCAGTGCTAGAGATGTACTAGCGGTCCCGAACACCGGGGAGCTGTTTTTT
TRBD2	NA	TRBV12-3/TRBV12-4	TRBJ2-1	CASSRLAGSNEQFF	TGTGCCAGCAGTCGACTAGCGGGGAGTAATGAGCAGTTCTTC
NA	once	TRBV20-1	TRBJ1-3	CSVKSSETIYF	TGCAGTGTCAAGAGTTCAGAAACCATATATTTT
NA	once	TRBV3-1	TRBJ1-1	CASSLGRALRAFF	TGTGCCAGCAGCCTCGGCAGGGCCCTGAGAGCTTTCTTT
TRBD1	once	TRBV29-1	TRBJ2-3	CSVGRQGATDTQYF	TGCAGCGTTGGGAGACAGGGGGCTACAGATACGCAGTATTTT
NA	NA	TRBV10-1	TRBJ2-2	CASSENRAGELFF	TGCGCCAGCAGTGAGAACAGGGCCGGGGAGCTGTTTTTT
NA	NA	TRBV5-6	TRBJ2-7	CASSPDRGLSSYEQYF	TGTGCCAGCAGCCCGGATAGAGGACTCAGCTCCTACGAGCAGTACTTC
NA	NA	TRBV6-6	TRBJ1-1	CASSYPVGGAEAFF	TGTGCCAGCAGTTACCCGGTCGGGGGCGCTGAAGCTTTCTTT
NA	once	TRBV20-1	TRBJ2-5	CSASTSTKETQYF	TGCAGTGCTTCGACTAGTACTAAAGAGACCCAGTACTTC
NA	NA	TRBV20-1	TRBJ1-1	CSARRAPLRDAFF	TGCAGTGCTCGACGCGCGCCCCTTAGAGACGCTTTCTTT
TRBD2	NA	TRBV3-1	TRBJ2-7	CASSLAGGQNEQYF	TGTGCCAGCAGCCTAGCGGGAGGGCAAAACGAGCAGTACTTC
TRBD1	NA	TRBV2	TRBJ2-3	CASNFWDRTDTQYF	TGTGCCAGCAATTTTTGGGACAGAACAGATACGCAGTATTTT
TRBD1	few	TRBV5-4	TRBJ2-1	CASRTPGGRDRNEQFF	TGTGCCAGCAGGACCCCAGGGGGTAGGGATCGGAATGAGCAGTTCTTC
TRBD1	NA	TRBV18	TRBJ1-2	CASSPLGTGNYGYTF	TGTGCCAGCTCCCCACTGGGGACAGGGAACTATGGCTACACCTTC
NA	NA	TRBV7-8	TRBJ1-2	CASSRRQSGRYGYTF	TGTGCCAGCAGCCGAAGACAATCAGGCCGCTATGGCTACACCTTC
NA	NA	TRBV7-8	TRBJ1-3	CASSPTILGSGNTIYF	TGTGCCAGCAGCCCAACAATACTGGGGTCTGGAAACACCATATATTTT
TRBD2	NA	TRBV7-2	TRBJ2-3	CASSLVAGGSDTQYF	TGTGCCAGCAGCTTAGTAGCGGGGGGCTCAGATACGCAGTATTTT
TRBD2	NA	TRBV20-1	TRBJ2-5	CSARPGTSGGETQYF	TGCAGTGCACGCCCAGGGACTAGCGGGGGAGAGACCCAGTACTTC
NA	NA	TRBV5-6	TRBJ2-5	CASSRTGARETQYF	TGTGCCAGCAGCCGAACGGGGGCTAGGGAGACCCAGTACTTC
NA	NA	TRBV6-5	TRBJ2-3	CASRGTLRGDTQYF	TGTGCCAGCAGAGGGACCCTACGGGGAGATACGCAGTATTTT
NA	NA	TRBV11-2	TRBJ2-3	CASSWGRAMDTQYF	TGTGCCAGCAGCTGGGGGCGGGCTATGGATACGCAGTATTTT
NA	NA	TRBV6-5	TRBJ1-2	CASRPYTGNYGYTF	TGTGCCAGCAGACCCTATACAGGGAACTATGGCTACACCTTC
NA	NA	TRBV2	TRBJ1-2	CASSEAGVDYGYTF	TGTGCCAGCAGTGAAGCAGGGGTGGACTATGGCTACACCTTC
TRBD1	NA	TRBV7-9	TRBJ2-2	CASSHRQGTNTGELFF	TGTGCCAGCAGCCACAGACAGGGCACGAACACCGGGGAGCTGTTTTTT
NA	once	TRBV20-1	TRBJ2-4	CSARGNHKNIQYF	TGCAGTGCTAGAGGGAACCACAAAAACATTCAGTACTTC
NA	once	TRBV9	TRBJ2-1	CASSLGHSGEDEQFF	TGTGCCAGCAGCCTGGGGCATTCTGGGGAGGATGAGCAGTTCTTC
TRBD1	NA	TRBV6-2/TRBV6-3	TRBJ1-5	CASSSQGAQQPQHF	TGTGCCAGCAGTTCACAGGGGGCTCAGCAGCCCCAGCATTTT
NA	once	TRBV20-1	TRBJ1-2	CSARAAGQKGYTF	TGCAGTGCTAGAGCCGCCGGACAGAAGGGCTACACCTTC
NA	NA	TRBV28	TRBJ2-7	CASNPWDPSSYEQYF	TGTGCCAGCAATCCCTGGGACCCCAGCTCCTACGAGCAGTACTTC